The rows below give T cell receptor beta chains drawn from one sample of a study of shared clonotypes between healthy human individuals. Clones were read by immunoSEQ multiplex PCR, and TCRdb kept only the in-frame ones, dropping some. The sample contains about 2.4 million clones, 93% of which appear only once. The sequencing input was naive CD4+ T cells from PBMCs. These receptors were collected from a young man in good health. Some clones in this sample may be carry-over from other donors' samples. CDR3s include the opening cysteine and the closing phenylalanine or tryptophan. Fields, in order: J gene, clone size, V gene, D gene, CDR3 DNA, CDR3 protein. D genes are given only for firm matches. The listing skips clone size in some rows; elsewhere it reads once, few, many or a size class.

J gene: TRBJ2-6; clone size: -; V gene: TRBV5-4; D gene: TRBD2; CDR3 DNA: TGTGCCAGCAGCTCTGGACTAGCGGGTTCGGCCGCTGGGGCCAACGTCCTGACTTTC; CDR3 protein: CASSSGLAGSAAGANVLTF
J gene: TRBJ1-1; clone size: -; V gene: TRBV6-5; D gene: -; CDR3 DNA: TGTGCCAGCAGTCGCCCCCCCGGGGCCAACACTGAAGCTTTCTTT; CDR3 protein: CASSRPPGANTEAFF
J gene: TRBJ1-1; clone size: few; V gene: TRBV2; D gene: -; CDR3 DNA: TGTGCCAGCACCACGGAGGTGAACACTGAAGCTTTCTTT; CDR3 protein: CASTTEVNTEAFF
J gene: TRBJ2-1; clone size: -; V gene: TRBV28; D gene: -; CDR3 DNA: TGTGCCAGCTCCCAACTCGTGGGTGAGCAGTTCTTC; CDR3 protein: CASSQLVGEQFF
J gene: TRBJ2-5; clone size: -; V gene: TRBV11-3; D gene: -; CDR3 DNA: TGTGCCAGCAGCTTAGCCGCACCCCAAGAAGAGACCCAGTACTTC; CDR3 protein: CASSLAAPQEETQYF
J gene: TRBJ2-3; clone size: -; V gene: TRBV7-8; D gene: -; CDR3 DNA: TGTGCCAGCAGCCATTCCCACTTCAGGGGTTCCGCAGATACGCAGTATTTT; CDR3 protein: CASSHSHFRGSADTQYF
J gene: TRBJ2-3; clone size: -; V gene: TRBV7-3; D gene: -; CDR3 DNA: TGTGCCAGCAGCCCGGGCACTAGCACAGATACGCAGTATTTT; CDR3 protein: CASSPGTSTDTQYF
J gene: TRBJ1-3; clone size: -; V gene: TRBV5-1; D gene: -; CDR3 DNA: TGCGCCAGCAGCTTACCACAGGGCTCTGGAAACACCATATATTTT; CDR3 protein: CASSLPQGSGNTIYF
J gene: TRBJ2-2; clone size: -; V gene: TRBV6-5; D gene: TRBD1; CDR3 DNA: TGTGCCAGCCGAGGGACAGGGGCTAACACCGGGGAGCTGTTTTTT; CDR3 protein: CASRGTGANTGELFF
J gene: TRBJ2-7; clone size: -; V gene: TRBV4-2; D gene: TRBD2; CDR3 DNA: TGTGCCAGCAGCCAGGCGGGAGGGCCGGTAGAGCAGTACTTC; CDR3 protein: CASSQAGGPVEQYF
J gene: TRBJ1-5; clone size: -; V gene: TRBV18; D gene: TRBD1; CDR3 DNA: TGTGCCAGCTCACCCCCGGGACAGCGCAATCAGCCCCAGCATTTT; CDR3 protein: CASSPPGQRNQPQHF
J gene: TRBJ2-4; clone size: -; V gene: TRBV29-1; D gene: TRBD1; CDR3 DNA: TGCAGCGCCCAAAACAGGGGGCGCGCCAAAAACATTCAGTACTTC; CDR3 protein: CSAQNRGRAKNIQYF
J gene: TRBJ1-1; clone size: -; V gene: TRBV7-3; D gene: -; CDR3 DNA: TGTGCCAGCAGCTTAGGCCCGGGGGGAAACACTGAAGCTTTCTTT; CDR3 protein: CASSLGPGGNTEAFF
J gene: TRBJ2-3; clone size: -; V gene: TRBV30; D gene: -; CDR3 DNA: TGTGCCTGGACCGTCGGGTTGACTAGCACAGATACGCAGTATTTT; CDR3 protein: CAWTVGLTSTDTQYF
J gene: TRBJ2-2; clone size: -; V gene: TRBV27; D gene: -; CDR3 DNA: TGTGCCAGCAGTTTGCTAGGATTTCGCGGCGGGGAGCTGTTTTTT; CDR3 protein: CASSLLGFRGGELFF
J gene: TRBJ2-7; clone size: -; V gene: TRBV28; D gene: -; CDR3 DNA: TGTGCCAGCACCGACGGTGGGGGAACCTACGAGCAGTACTTC; CDR3 protein: CASTDGGGTYEQYF
J gene: TRBJ2-2; clone size: -; V gene: TRBV5-8; D gene: -; CDR3 DNA: TGTGCCAGCAGCTTCGAAAGAGGTGGGGCGAACACCGGGGAGCTGTTTTTT; CDR3 protein: CASSFERGGANTGELFF
J gene: TRBJ1-5; clone size: -; V gene: TRBV6-5; D gene: -; CDR3 DNA: TGTGCCAGCAGCCAGTCCGGGGGTCAGCCCCAGCATTTT; CDR3 protein: CASSQSGGQPQHF
J gene: TRBJ2-1; clone size: -; V gene: TRBV19; D gene: -; CDR3 DNA: TGTGCCAGTAGTATGTTTAATTCAGATTACAATGAGCAGTTCTTC; CDR3 protein: CASSMFNSDYNEQFF
J gene: TRBJ2-1; clone size: -; V gene: TRBV5-1; D gene: TRBD1; CDR3 DNA: TGCGCCAGCAGCTTGGGACAGGGGGCGATCCACAATGAGCAGTTCTTC; CDR3 protein: CASSLGQGAIHNEQFF
J gene: TRBJ1-2; clone size: -; V gene: TRBV15; D gene: -; CDR3 DNA: TGTGCCACCAGCATCAGGGTAGGCTATGGCTACACCTTC; CDR3 protein: CATSIRVGYGYTF
J gene: TRBJ2-7; clone size: -; V gene: TRBV20-1; D gene: TRBD2; CDR3 DNA: TGCAGTGCCTGGACTAGCGGTGAGCAGTACTTC; CDR3 protein: CSAWTSGEQYF
J gene: TRBJ1-4; clone size: once; V gene: TRBV28; D gene: -; CDR3 DNA: TGTGCCAGCAGTCTCGGGGGGGCCCTTGGAGAAAAACTGTTTTTT; CDR3 protein: CASSLGGALGEKLFF
J gene: TRBJ1-1; clone size: -; V gene: TRBV28; D gene: -; CDR3 DNA: TGTGCCAGCAGCGCGGCCAACACTGAAGCTTTCTTT; CDR3 protein: CASSAANTEAFF
J gene: TRBJ2-1; clone size: -; V gene: TRBV5-4; D gene: TRBD2; CDR3 DNA: TGTGCCAGCAGCAGGAACCTGGGACTAGCGGGAGGGGGCCGGCAGTTCTTC; CDR3 protein: CASSRNLGLAGGGRQFF
J gene: TRBJ2-7; clone size: -; V gene: TRBV6-6; D gene: -; CDR3 DNA: TGTGCCAGCAATTCCGGGGCAACGGTGGGCTACGAGCAGTACTTC; CDR3 protein: CASNSGATVGYEQYF
J gene: TRBJ1-2; clone size: -; V gene: TRBV2; D gene: -; CDR3 DNA: TGTGCCAGCAGAACCGGCGGAGGGAATGGCTACACCTTC; CDR3 protein: CASRTGGGNGYTF
J gene: TRBJ1-5; clone size: few; V gene: TRBV6-1; D gene: -; CDR3 DNA: TGTGCCAGCAGTGACAACGCGGAGCCCCAGCATTTT; CDR3 protein: CASSDNAEPQHF